Following are 20 T cell receptor beta chains from one sample sequenced in a study of control samples from healthy donors and cancer patients. TCRdb's copy holds only in-frame clones and misses some; the assay was immunoSEQ multiplex PCR. The repertoire has some 64,000 clones, roughly nine tenths of them found once; the top ten carry roughly 1.2%. The sequenced material came from PBMCs. These receptors all stem from a woman aged 50 to 65 with colorectal cancer.

The V call is TRBV7-9, the J call TRBJ2-7; 8 bases line up with TRBD2. The CDR3 has 12 amino acids. Germline V lookup: CDR1 SEHNR, CDR2 FQNEAQ (reference sequence). Trimming cost V 10 bases and J 6 bases; bases outside gene matches: 8. This CDR3 reads CATGREVGEQYF. DNA for the CDR3: TGTGCCACCGGGAGGGAAGTCGGCGAGCAGTACTTC.

The CDR3 DNA follows: TGTGCCAGCAGCTTAAGGTGGGACAGAAGCACAGATACGCAGTATTTT. This gives the protein CASSLRWDRSTDTQYF. J is TRBJ2-3 and V is TRBV11-1; TRBD1 matches at 7 bases. Germline CDR1 reads SGHAT; CDR2 reads FQDESV (reference sequence). This CDR3 spans 16 amino acids. The junction had 5 bases not matched to a gene; V was cut back by 2 bases and J by 0 bases.

The CDR3 nucleotides are TGTGCCAGCAGACCACAGGGGGCGGGATCACCCCTCCACTTT. Its translation: CASRPQGAGSPLHF. The chain links TRBV3-1 (or the pseudogene TRBV3-2) to TRBJ1-6; 9 nucleotides match TRBD1. Germline V gene data show CDR1 as LGHDT and CDR2 as YNNKEL (reference sequence). The CDR3 loop spans 14 amino acids. The V segment lost 6 bases and the J segment 10 bases; nucleotides outside the gene matches: 7.

The rearrangement links TRBV18 to TRBJ1-6; D uncertain. The CDR3 runs to 14 residues. V was pared by 3 bases and J by 7 bases, with 10 bases between. Germline CDR1 and CDR2: KGHSH and LQKENI. CDR3 in amino acids: CASSPEGFNSPLHF. For the CDR3, the DNA is TGTGCCAGCTCACCCGAGGGTTTCAATTCACCCCTCCACTTT. The variable domain in full, with the rest retrieved from reference TRBV18 and TRBJ1-6, is NAGVMQNPRHLVRRRGQEARLRCSPMKGHSHVYWYRQLPEEGLKFMVYLQKENIIDESGMPKERFSAEFPKEGPSILRIQQVVRGDSAAYFCASSPEGFNSPLHFGNGTRLTVT.

V and J are TRBV5-1 and TRBJ1-6; D remains unclear. This CDR3 contains 15 residues. The V gene lost 0 bases and the J gene lost 7 bases, with 11 bases spanning the gap. Germline CDR1 SGHRS, CDR2 YFSETQ. The DNA of the CDR3 is TGCGCCAGCAGCTTGGTCTCGCTGGGGAATTCACCCCTCCACTTT. It encodes CASSLVSLGNSPLHF.

V usage is TRBV9 and J usage is TRBJ2-7, with 11 bases matching TRBD1. V lost 4 bases to trimming and J lost 5 bases; unmatched junction nucleotides: 5. Germline CDR1 is SGDLS and CDR2 is YYNGEE. The CDR3 covers 14 residues. CDR3 sequence (DNA): TGTGCCAGCAGCAAACCGGGACAGGGGGACGAGCAGTACTTC. It translates to CASSKPGQGDEQYF.

About this clone: The junction departs from germline at one end; a sequencing error may be responsible. V gene TRBV7-9 combines with J gene TRBJ1-3; no definite D call. CDR1 and CDR2 from the germline V gene are SEHNR and FQNEAQ (reference sequence). The CDR3 sequence is 8 residues long. The CDR3 sequence is CASSPDHF. CDR3 bases: TGTGCCAGCAGCCCGGATCATTTT.

CDR3 region: CASSYQETQYF. The CDR3 DNA is TGTGCCAGCAGCTACCAAGAGACCCAGTACTTC. The chain is built from TRBV11-2 and TRBJ2-5; D unresolved. The CDR3 totals 11 residues. Germline lookup yields CDR1 SGHAT and CDR2 FQNNGV. Trimming removed 4 bases from V and 0 bases from J, with 0 bases in between.

The CDR3 coding sequence is TGTGCCAGTAGTAAGGGACTAGCGGGGCCCAATGAGCAGTTCTTC. Translation: CASSKGLAGPNEQFF. The chain recombines TRBV19 with TRBJ2-1; 13 bases map to TRBD2. CDR3 length equals 15 residues. Trimming cost V 4 bases and J 6 bases; bases outside gene matches: 3. CDR1 and CDR2 (germline): LNHDA, SQIVND (reference sequence).

The chain carries TRBV27 and TRBJ2-2; 14 bases are shared with TRBD2. This CDR3 comprises 17 residues. Germline CDR1 MNHEY, CDR2 SMNVEV (reference sequence). The V gene end was trimmed by 5 bases and the J gene end by 7 bases; junction bases not matched to a gene: 9. CDR3 region: CASSMPGLAGEVGELFF. DNA of the CDR3: TGTGCCAGCAGTATGCCGGGACTAGCGGGAGAAGTCGGGGAGCTGTTTTTT.

The rearrangement uses TRBV2 and TRBJ2-5; D may be TRBD1 (5 bases). Germline CDR1 and CDR2: SNHLY and FYNNEI. Trimming left V 6 bases short and J 5 bases short, with 7 bases between. The CDR3 sequence is 11 residues long. The chain's CDR3 is CASRKGETQYF. As DNA, the CDR3 is TGTGCCAGCAGGAAGGGGGAGACCCAGTACTTC.

The V call is TRBV19, the J call TRBJ2-2; tentative D call: TRBD1 (6 bases). The CDR3 is 20 residues long. With 1 base removed from V and 4 bases from J, the gap between germline ends came to 25 bases. Germline CDR1 LNHDA, CDR2 SQIVND (reference sequence). CDR3 nucleotides: TGTGCCAGTAGTATAGTCGATTTCGGGACGACCACAGGGTCCACCGGGGAGCTGTTTTTT. This encodes CASSIVDFGTTTGSTGELFF. Full variable domain (remainder filled in from reference TRBV19 and TRBJ2-2): DGGITQSPKYLFRKEGQNVTLSCEQNLNHDAMYWYRQDPGQGLRLIYYSQIVNDFQKGDIAEGYSVSREKKESFPLTVTSAQKNPTAFYLCASSIVDFGTTTGSTGELFFGEGSRLTVL.

The chain has TRBV19 and TRBJ1-2, with TRBD1 identical over 8 bases. Germline V gives CDR1 LNHDA, CDR2 SQIVND (reference sequence). The length of the CDR3 is 14 residues. Germline trimming cut 2 bases from V and 6 bases from J; bases unmatched to any gene: 5. Here the CDR3 DNA reads TGTGCCAGTAGTATAACAGGGGGTATGAATGGCTACACCTTC. This translates into CASSITGGMNGYTF.

This chain connects TRBV18 to TRBJ2-1, with TRBD1 identical over 8 bases. The ends lost 3 bases at V and 7 bases at J; junction bases unmatched: 2. Per germline, CDR1 KGHSH and CDR2 LQKENI. The CDR3 consists of 13 residues. CDR3 nucleotide sequence: TGTGCCAGCTCACCGGGACAGGTAAATGAGCAGTTCTTC. Translation: CASSPGQVNEQFF.

This clone has just one count. The genes are TRBV6-5 and TRBJ1-1; possibly TRBD1 for D (6 bases). V was shortened by 6 bases and J by 11 bases, with 16 bases between the two germline ends. The germline V gene has CDR1 MNHEY and CDR2 SVGAGI. The CDR3 is 12 residues long. The chain's CDR3 is CASSTGRLRAFF. The CDR3 region has the DNA TGTGCCAGCAGCACAGGGAGGTTGAGGGCTTTCTTT.

J is TRBJ1-4 and V is TRBV10-2, with a weak D call TRBD1 (6 bases). The V gene lost 6 bases and the J gene lost 7 bases, with 12 bases spanning the gap. The CDR3 length is 13 residues. CDR1 and CDR2 (germline): WSHSY, SAAADI. This CDR3 reads CASSQGYGEKLFF. The CDR3 DNA reads TGCGCCAGCAGCCAGGGGTACGGTGAAAAACTGTTTTTT.

This rearrangement joins TRBV15 to TRBJ2-3; D uncertain. Deletions cut 4 bases from V and 8 bases from J, with 22 bases between. Germline V gene lookup returns CDR1 LNHNV and CDR2 YYDKDF (reference sequence). This CDR3 is built from 16 residues. CDR3 bases: TGTGCCACCAGCAAATTACCCGGGCAGTCTGTACCTACGCAGTATTTT. It specifies CATSKLPGQSVPTQYF. The whole variable domain, filled in from reference TRBV15 and TRBJ2-3, reads DAMVIQNPRYQVTQFGKPVTLSCSQTLNHNVMYWYQQKSSQAPKLLFHYYDKDFNNEADTPDNFQSRRPNTSFCFLDIRSPGLGDTAMYLCATSKLPGQSVPTQYFGPGTRLTVL.

This clone came up a few times. V usage is TRBV27 and J usage is TRBJ2-5; TRBD2 matches 10 bases. Germline loops: CDR1 MNHEY, CDR2 SMNVEV (reference sequence). The V gene end was trimmed by 5 bases and the J gene end by 4 bases; junction bases not matched to a gene: 7. This CDR3 contains 15 residues. Here the CDR3 reads CASSPSGGEGETQYF. The CDR3 DNA reads as TGTGCCAGCAGTCCTAGCGGGGGTGAGGGAGAGACCCAGTACTTC.

The chain employs TRBV27 and TRBJ2-2; TRBD2 agrees at 9 bases. The ends lost 2 bases at V and 5 bases at J; junction bases unmatched: 3. Germline assignment: CDR1 MNHEY and CDR2 SMNVEV (reference sequence). The CDR3 runs 15 residues. The CDR3 nucleotides read TGTGCCAGCAGTTTAAACCTAGCGGGGACCGGGGAGCTGTTTTTT. This codes for CASSLNLAGTGELFF.

The chain combines TRBV7-8 with TRBJ1-4; no definite D call. The germline V gene encodes CDR1 SGHVS and CDR2 FQNEAQ. The CDR3 runs 14 residues. The V end was cut by 6 bases, the J end by 6 bases, with 14 bases between. This chain's CDR3 is CASRWGVGDEKLFF. CDR3 DNA sequence: TGTGCCAGCAGGTGGGGAGTTGGGGATGAAAAACTGTTTTTT.